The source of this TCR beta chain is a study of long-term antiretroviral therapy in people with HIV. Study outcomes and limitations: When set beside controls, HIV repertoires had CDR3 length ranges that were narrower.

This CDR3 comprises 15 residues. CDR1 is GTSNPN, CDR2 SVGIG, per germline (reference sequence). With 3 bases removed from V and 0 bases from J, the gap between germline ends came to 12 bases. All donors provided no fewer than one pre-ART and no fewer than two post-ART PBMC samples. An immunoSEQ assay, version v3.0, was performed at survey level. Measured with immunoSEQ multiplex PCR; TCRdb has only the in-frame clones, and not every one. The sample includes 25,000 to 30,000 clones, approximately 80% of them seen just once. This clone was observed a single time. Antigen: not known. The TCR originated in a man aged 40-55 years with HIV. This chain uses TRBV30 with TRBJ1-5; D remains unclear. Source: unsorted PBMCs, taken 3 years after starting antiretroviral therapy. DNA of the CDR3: TGTGCCTGGAGCGAAGACGGTTATAGCAATCAGCCCCAGCATTTT. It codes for CAWSEDGYSNQPQHF.